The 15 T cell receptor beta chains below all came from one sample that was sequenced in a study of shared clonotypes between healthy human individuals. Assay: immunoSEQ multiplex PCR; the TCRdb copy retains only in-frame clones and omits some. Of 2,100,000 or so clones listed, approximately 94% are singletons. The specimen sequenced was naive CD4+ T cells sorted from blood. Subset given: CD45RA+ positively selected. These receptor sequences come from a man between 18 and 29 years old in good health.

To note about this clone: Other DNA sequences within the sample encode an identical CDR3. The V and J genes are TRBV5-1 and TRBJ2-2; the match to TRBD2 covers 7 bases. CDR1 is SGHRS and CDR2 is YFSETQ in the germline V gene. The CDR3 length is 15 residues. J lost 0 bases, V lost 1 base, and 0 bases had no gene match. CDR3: CASSLTSANTGELFF. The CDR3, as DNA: TGCGCCAGCAGCTTGACTAGCGCGAACACCGGGGAGCTGTTTTTT.

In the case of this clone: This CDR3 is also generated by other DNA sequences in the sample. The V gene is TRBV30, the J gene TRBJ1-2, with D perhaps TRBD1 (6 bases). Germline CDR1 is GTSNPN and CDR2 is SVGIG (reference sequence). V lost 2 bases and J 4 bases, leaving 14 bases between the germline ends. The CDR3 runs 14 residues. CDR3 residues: CAWSPLAGAYGYTF. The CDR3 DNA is TGTGCCTGGAGTCCTCTGGCAGGGGCCTATGGCTACACCTTC.

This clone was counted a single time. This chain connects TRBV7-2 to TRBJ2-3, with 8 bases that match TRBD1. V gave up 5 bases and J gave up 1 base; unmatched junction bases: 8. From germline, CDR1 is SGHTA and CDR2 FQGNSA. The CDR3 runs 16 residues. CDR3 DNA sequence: TGTGCCAGCAGCGGCCGGGACAGGACTGGCACAGATACGCAGTATTTT. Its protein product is CASSGRDRTGTDTQYF. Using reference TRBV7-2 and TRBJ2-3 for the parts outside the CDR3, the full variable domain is GAGVSQSPSNKVTEKGKDVELRCDPISGHTALYWYRQSLGQGLEFLIYFQGNSAPDKSGLPSDRFSAERTGGSVSTLTIQRTQQEDSAVYLCASSGRDRTGTDTQYFGPGTRLTVL.

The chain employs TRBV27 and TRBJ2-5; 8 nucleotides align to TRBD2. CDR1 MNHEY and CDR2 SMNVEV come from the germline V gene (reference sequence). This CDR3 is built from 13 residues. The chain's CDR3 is CFRERGFQETQYF. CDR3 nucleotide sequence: TGTTTTCGCGAGCGGGGGTTCCAAGAGACCCAGTACTTC.

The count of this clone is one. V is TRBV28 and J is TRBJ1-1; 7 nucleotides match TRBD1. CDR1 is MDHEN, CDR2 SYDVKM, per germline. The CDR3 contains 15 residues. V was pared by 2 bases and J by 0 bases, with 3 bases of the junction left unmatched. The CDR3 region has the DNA TGTGCCAGCAGTTTAGACAGGGCCATGAACACTGAAGCTTTCTTT. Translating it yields CASSLDRAMNTEAFF. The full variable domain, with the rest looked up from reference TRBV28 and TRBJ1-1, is DVKVTQSSRYLVKRTGEKVFLECVQDMDHENMFWYRQDPGLGLRLIYFSYDVKMKEKGDIPEGYSVSREKKERFSLILESASTNQTSMYLCASSLDRAMNTEAFFGQGTRLTVV.

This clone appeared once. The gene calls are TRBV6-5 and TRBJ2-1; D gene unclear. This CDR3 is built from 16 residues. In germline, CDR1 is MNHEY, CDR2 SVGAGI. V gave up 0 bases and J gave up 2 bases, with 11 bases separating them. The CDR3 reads CASSYSAVGPYNEQFF. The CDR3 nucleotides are TGTGCCAGCAGTTACTCGGCGGTTGGCCCCTACAATGAGCAGTTCTTC.

CDR3: CASSTRDYQETQYF. The CDR3 nucleotides read TGTGCCAGCAGTACCCGGGACTACCAAGAGACCCAGTACTTC. The V call is TRBV2, the J call TRBJ2-5; tentative D call: TRBD2 (6 bases). This CDR3 has 14 residues. Germline CDR1 reads SNHLY; CDR2 reads FYNNEI. Trimming took off 5 bases at V and 0 bases at J, with 10 bases between the two ends. Full variable domain (rest looked up from reference TRBV2 and TRBJ2-5): EPEVTQTPSHQVTQMGQEVILRCVPISNHLYFYWYRQILGQKVEFLVSFYNNEISEKSEIFDDQFSVERPDGSNFTLKIRSTKLEDSAMYFCASSTRDYQETQYFGPGTRLLVL.

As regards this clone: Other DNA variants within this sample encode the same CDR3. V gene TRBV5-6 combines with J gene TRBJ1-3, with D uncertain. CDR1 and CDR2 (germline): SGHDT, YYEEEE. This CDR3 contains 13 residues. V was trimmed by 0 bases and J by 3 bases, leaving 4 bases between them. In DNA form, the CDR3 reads TGTGCCAGCAGCTTGGGGAATGGAAACACCATATATTTT. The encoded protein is CASSLGNGNTIYF. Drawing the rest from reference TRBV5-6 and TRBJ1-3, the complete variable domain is DAGVTQSPTHLIKTRGQQVTLRCSPKSGHDTVSWYQQALGQGPQFIFQYYEEEERQRGNFPDRFSGHQFPNYSSELNVNALLLGDSALYLCASSLGNGNTIYFGEGSWLTVV.

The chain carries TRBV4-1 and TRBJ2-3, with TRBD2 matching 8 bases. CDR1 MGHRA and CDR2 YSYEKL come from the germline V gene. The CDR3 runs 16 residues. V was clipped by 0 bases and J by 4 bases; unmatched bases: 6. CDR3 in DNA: TGCGCCAGCAGCCAAGATTTAGCGGGGAGTGCAGATACGCAGTATTTT. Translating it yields CASSQDLAGSADTQYF.

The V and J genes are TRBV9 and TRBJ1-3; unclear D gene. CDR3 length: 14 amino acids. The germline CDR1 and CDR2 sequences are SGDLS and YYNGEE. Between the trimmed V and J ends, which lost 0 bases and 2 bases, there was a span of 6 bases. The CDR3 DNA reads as TGTGCCAGCAGCGTAGAGGTCGCTGGAAACACCATATATTTT. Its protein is CASSVEVAGNTIYF.

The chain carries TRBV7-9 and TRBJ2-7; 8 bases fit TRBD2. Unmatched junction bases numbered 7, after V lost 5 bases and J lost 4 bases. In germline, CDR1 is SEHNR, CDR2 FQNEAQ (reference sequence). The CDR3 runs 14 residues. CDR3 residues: CASSELAGKYEQYF. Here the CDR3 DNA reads TGTGCCAGCAGCGAATTAGCGGGGAAATACGAGCAGTACTTC.

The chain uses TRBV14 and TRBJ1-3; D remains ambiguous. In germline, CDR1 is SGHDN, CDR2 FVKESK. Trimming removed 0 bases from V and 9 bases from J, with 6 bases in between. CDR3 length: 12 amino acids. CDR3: CASSQDRGTIYF. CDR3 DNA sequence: TGTGCCAGCAGCCAAGATCGAGGCACCATATATTTT. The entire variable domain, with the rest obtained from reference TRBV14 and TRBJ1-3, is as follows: EAGVTQFPSHSVIEKGQTVTLRCDPISGHDNLYWYRRVMGKEIKFLLHFVKESKQDESGMPNNRFLAERTGGTYSTLKVQPAELEDSGVYFCASSQDRGTIYFGEGSWLTVV.

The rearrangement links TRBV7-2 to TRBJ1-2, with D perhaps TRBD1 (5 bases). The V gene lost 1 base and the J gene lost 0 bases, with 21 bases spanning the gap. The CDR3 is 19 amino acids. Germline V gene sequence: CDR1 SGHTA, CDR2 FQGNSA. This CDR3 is CASSLEGPGPFTPNYGYTF. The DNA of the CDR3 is TGTGCCAGCAGCTTAGAAGGTCCAGGGCCTTTTACCCCTAACTATGGCTACACCTTC.

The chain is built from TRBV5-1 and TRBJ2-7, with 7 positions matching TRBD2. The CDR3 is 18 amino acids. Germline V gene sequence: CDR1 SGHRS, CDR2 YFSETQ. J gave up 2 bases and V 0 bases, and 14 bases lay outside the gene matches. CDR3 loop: CASSLVPFSGLDPYEQYF. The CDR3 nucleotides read TGCGCCAGCAGCTTGGTCCCGTTTAGCGGGCTAGACCCCTACGAGCAGTACTTC.

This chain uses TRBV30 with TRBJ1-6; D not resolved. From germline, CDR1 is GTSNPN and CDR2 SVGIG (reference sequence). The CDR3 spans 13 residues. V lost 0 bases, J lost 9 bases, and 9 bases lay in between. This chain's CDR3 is CAWSVSEGSPLHF. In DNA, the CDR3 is TGTGCCTGGAGTGTCTCGGAAGGTTCACCCCTCCACTTT.